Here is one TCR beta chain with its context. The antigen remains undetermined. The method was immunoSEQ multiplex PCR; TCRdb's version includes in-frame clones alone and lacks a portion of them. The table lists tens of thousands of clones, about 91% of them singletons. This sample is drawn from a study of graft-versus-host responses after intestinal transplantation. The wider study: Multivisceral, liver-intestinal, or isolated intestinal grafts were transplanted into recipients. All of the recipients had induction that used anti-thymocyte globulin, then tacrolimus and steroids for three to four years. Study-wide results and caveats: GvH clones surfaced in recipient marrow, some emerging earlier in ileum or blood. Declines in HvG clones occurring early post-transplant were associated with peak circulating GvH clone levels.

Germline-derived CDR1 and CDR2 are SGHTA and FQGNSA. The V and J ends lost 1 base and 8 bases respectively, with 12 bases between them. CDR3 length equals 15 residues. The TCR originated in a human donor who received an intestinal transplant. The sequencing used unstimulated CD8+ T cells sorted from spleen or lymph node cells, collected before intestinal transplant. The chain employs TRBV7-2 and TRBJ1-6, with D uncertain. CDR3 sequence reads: CASSLVREGDSPLHF. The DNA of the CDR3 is TGTGCCAGCAGCTTAGTTCGGGAGGGAGATTCACCCCTCCACTTT.